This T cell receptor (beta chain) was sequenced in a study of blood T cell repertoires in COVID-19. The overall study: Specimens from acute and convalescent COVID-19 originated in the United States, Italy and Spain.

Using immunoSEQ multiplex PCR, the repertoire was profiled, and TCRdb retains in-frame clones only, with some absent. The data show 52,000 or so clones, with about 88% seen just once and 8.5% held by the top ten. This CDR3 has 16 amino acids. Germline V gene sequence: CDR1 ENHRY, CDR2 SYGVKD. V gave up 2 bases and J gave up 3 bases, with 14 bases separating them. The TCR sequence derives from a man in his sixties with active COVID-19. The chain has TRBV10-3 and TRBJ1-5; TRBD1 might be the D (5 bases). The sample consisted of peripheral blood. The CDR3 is CAISEEIGATNQPQHF. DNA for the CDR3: TGTGCCATCAGTGAGGAAATTGGGGCGACCAATCAGCCCCAGCATTTT.